This T cell receptor (beta chain) was sequenced during a study of blood T cell repertoires in COVID-19. Study-level background: T cells, B-cell-depleted T cells, or PBMCs provided the cDNA or gDNA that served as material.

The CDR3 is 14 amino acids. Between the trimmed V and J ends, which lost 2 bases and 5 bases, there was a span of 10 bases. The germline CDR1 and CDR2 sequences are LNHDA and SQIVND (reference sequence). Per the original data handling: Reference gene primer amplification gave estimated nucleated cell counts. The method was immunoSEQ multiplex PCR; TCRdb's version includes in-frame clones alone and lacks a portion of them. The V and J calls and clone size were taken over from that table, and D and trimming were inferred from the DNA. The sample has approximately 140,000 clones; 80% to 90% are singletons.

The J gene is TRBJ1-5, the V gene TRBV19; possibly TRBD1 for D (5 bases). The TCR was taken from a man in his 70s with acute or convalescent COVID-19. Sequenced: peripheral blood. This CDR3 is CASSIQGGDQPQHF. For the CDR3, the DNA is TGTGCCAGTAGTATACAGGGTGGCGATCAGCCCCAGCATTTT.